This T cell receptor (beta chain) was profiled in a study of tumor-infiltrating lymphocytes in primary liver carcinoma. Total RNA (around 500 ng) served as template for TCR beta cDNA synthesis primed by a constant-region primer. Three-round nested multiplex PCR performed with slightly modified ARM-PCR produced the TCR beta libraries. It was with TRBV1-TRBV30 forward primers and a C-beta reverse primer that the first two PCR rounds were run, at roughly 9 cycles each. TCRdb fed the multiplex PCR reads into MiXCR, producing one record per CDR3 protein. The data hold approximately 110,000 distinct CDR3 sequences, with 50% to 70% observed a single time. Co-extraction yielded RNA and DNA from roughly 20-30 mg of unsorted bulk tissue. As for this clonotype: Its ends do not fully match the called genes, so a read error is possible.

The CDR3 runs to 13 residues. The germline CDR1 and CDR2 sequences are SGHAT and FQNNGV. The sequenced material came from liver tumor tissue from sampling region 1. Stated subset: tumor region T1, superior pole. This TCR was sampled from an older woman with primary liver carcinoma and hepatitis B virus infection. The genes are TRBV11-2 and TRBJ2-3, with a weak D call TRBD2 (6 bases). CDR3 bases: TGTGCCAGTACCCTGCGACGGGGGAATACACAGTATTTT. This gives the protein CASTLRRGNTQYF.